There are a few counts of the clone carrying this TCR beta chain. As yet, its antigen is unknown. The sample comes from a study of T-cell memory formation after mild COVID-19. Study information: The two donors had largely donor-specific TCR clusters.

CDR3 length: 12 amino acids. The ends were cut back, 7 bases at V and 4 bases at J, with 11 bases in the middle. Germline CDR1 and CDR2: SGHRS and YFSETQ. Overall study findings and caveats: Mostly located in CM and EM were contracting CD4+ clones, with contracting CD8+ clones located in EMRA. The appearance of some responding clones in pre-infection memory suggested that cross-reactive memory joined.

TCRdb reprocessed the 5' RACE reads with MiXCR, giving one entry per CDR3 protein. Seen here are 550,000 to 600,000 distinct CDR3 sequences, 17% observed once, and the top ten hold about 7.5%. The TCR originated in an adult woman who had mild COVID-19 (a few samples of this study predate the infection). Cell type and time point are not known. V usage is TRBV5-1 and J usage is TRBJ1-2, with a tentative D call TRBD1 (6 bases). The sample was PBMCs or a T cell subset sorted from them (not recorded which). The CDR3 is CASADRLYGYTF. CDR3 nucleotides: TGCGCCAGCGCGGACAGACTCTATGGCTACACCTTC.